The 11 T cell receptor beta chains given below trace back to one sample, sequenced in a study of blood T cell repertoires in COVID-19. Measured with immunoSEQ multiplex PCR; TCRdb has only the in-frame clones, and not every one. Found here are approximately 69,000 clones, 90% of them singletons; the top ten hold around 5.3%. Sequencing was performed on peripheral blood. Receptors were obtained from a man aged 45-65 years with acute or convalescent COVID-19.

This clone was seen more than once but under ten times. The gene calls are TRBV6-5 and TRBJ2-1; 7 bases agree with TRBD1. Trimming removed 6 bases from V and 3 bases from J; junction bases left unmatched: 5. The CDR3 loop spans 14 amino acids. The germline V gene has CDR1 MNHEY and CDR2 SVGAGI. CDR3 loop: CASRRDRNYNEQFF. CDR3 nucleotides: TGTGCCAGCAGGAGGGACAGAAACTACAATGAGCAGTTCTTC.

The CDR3 bases are TGTGCCAGCAGCTTAGCGGGACTTAGGGTGCAGTATTTT. Its translation: CASSLAGLRVQYF. V and J are TRBV7-8 and TRBJ2-3; D is possibly TRBD2 (6 bases). Germline CDR1 SGHVS, CDR2 FQNEAQ. V shed 0 bases and J shed 11 bases, with 12 bases lying between them. CDR3 length: 13 amino acids.

A single count supports this clone. The chain uses TRBV6-5 and TRBJ2-1; D unresolved. Trimming stripped 4 bases from V and 5 bases from J, with 12 bases between. The germline V gene has CDR1 MNHEY and CDR2 SVGAGI. CDR3 length: 14 amino acids. The DNA for the CDR3 is TGTGCCAGCAGTTGGCCGGGTCCAAACAATGAGCAGTTCTTC. It specifies CASSWPGPNNEQFF.

A single count supports this clone. This rearrangement joins TRBV15 to TRBJ2-6; a possible D gene is TRBD2 (6 bases). V shed 4 bases and J shed 0 bases, with 13 bases lying between them. CDR1 is LNHNV and CDR2 is YYDKDF in the germline V gene (reference sequence). The CDR3 sequence is 17 residues long. Here the CDR3 DNA reads TGTGCCACCAGCACTGGCGGGATAGACTCTGGGGCCAACGTCCTGACTTTC. Protein product: CATSTGGIDSGANVLTF.

This clone was seen once. J is TRBJ1-1 and V is TRBV19, with 7 bases lining up with TRBD1. With 3 bases clipped from V and 6 bases from J, the junction kept 7 bases outside the gene matches. The CDR3 is 14 amino acids. The germline V gene has CDR1 LNHDA and CDR2 SQIVND (reference sequence). CDR3 protein: CASSMGTESSEAFF. In nucleotides, the CDR3 is TGTGCCAGTAGTATGGGGACAGAGTCGTCTGAAGCTTTCTTT. The full variable domain, its missing parts supplied by reference TRBV19 and TRBJ1-1, is DGGITQSPKYLFRKEGQNVTLSCEQNLNHDAMYWYRQDPGQGLRLIYYSQIVNDFQKGDIAEGYSVSREKKESFPLTVTSAQKNPTAFYLCASSMGTESSEAFFGQGTRLTVV.

V gene TRBV14 combines with J gene TRBJ2-4; D ambiguous. The CDR3 contains 15 residues. The germline gives CDR1 SGHDN, CDR2 FVKESK. Deletions cut 1 base from V and 6 bases from J, with 13 bases between. The CDR3 is CASSQVSSLINIQYF. CDR3 nucleotides: TGTGCCAGCAGCCAAGTTAGCAGCCTTATAAACATTCAGTACTTC.

V usage is TRBV6-2 or TRBV6-3 and J usage is TRBJ2-3; no clear D gene. This CDR3 has 13 residues. Per germline, CDR1 MNHEY and CDR2 SVGEGT. Trimming took 5 bases from V and 4 from J, leaving 10 bases between them. CDR3 in amino acids: CASSDTRADTQYF. The CDR3 DNA is TGTGCCAGCAGTGACACAAGAGCAGATACGCAGTATTTT.

The rearrangement uses TRBV5-1 and TRBJ2-7; D is perhaps TRBD2 (6 bases). Deletions cut 0 bases from V and 0 bases from J, with 10 bases between. Germline values: CDR1 SGHRS, CDR2 YFSETQ. The CDR3 is 15 residues long. The CDR3 loop is CASSLAAGSSYEQYF. The CDR3 region has the DNA TGCGCCAGCAGCTTGGCGGCCGGGAGCTCCTACGAGCAGTACTTC. Together with reference TRBV5-1 and TRBJ2-7, the CDR3 gives the full variable domain: KAGVTQTPRYLIKTRGQQVTLSCSPISGHRSVSWYQQTPGQGLQFLFEYFSETQRNKGNFPGRFSGRQFSNSRSEMNVSTLELGDSALYLCASSLAAGSSYEQYFGPGTRLTVT.

The chain uses TRBV25-1 and TRBJ2-7; D possibly corresponds to TRBD1 (5 bases). CDR1 is MGHDK, CDR2 SYGVNS, per germline. The CDR3 is 12 residues long. With 6 bases removed from V and 6 bases from J, the gap between germline ends came to 12 bases. In DNA form, the CDR3 reads TGTGCCAGCAGGGACAACTGGGGCGAGCAGTACTTC. This translates into CASRDNWGEQYF.

The chain links TRBV6-5 to TRBJ2-5; D unclear. Germline values: CDR1 MNHEY, CDR2 SVGAGI. With 1 base removed from V and 5 bases from J, the gap between germline ends came to 5 bases. The CDR3 extends over 12 amino acids. The CDR3 is CASSYLSETQYF. For the CDR3, the DNA is TGTGCCAGCAGTTACTTATCGGAGACCCAGTACTTC.

This rearrangement joins TRBV19 to TRBJ1-1; 9 bases map to TRBD1. V lost 8 bases and J lost 8; bases outside the gene matches: 6. Germline assignment: CDR1 LNHDA and CDR2 SQIVND (reference sequence). The CDR3 sequence is 12 residues long. The CDR3 here is CASRTGVKEAFF. The CDR3 DNA reads TGTGCCAGTCGGACAGGGGTTAAGGAAGCTTTCTTT.